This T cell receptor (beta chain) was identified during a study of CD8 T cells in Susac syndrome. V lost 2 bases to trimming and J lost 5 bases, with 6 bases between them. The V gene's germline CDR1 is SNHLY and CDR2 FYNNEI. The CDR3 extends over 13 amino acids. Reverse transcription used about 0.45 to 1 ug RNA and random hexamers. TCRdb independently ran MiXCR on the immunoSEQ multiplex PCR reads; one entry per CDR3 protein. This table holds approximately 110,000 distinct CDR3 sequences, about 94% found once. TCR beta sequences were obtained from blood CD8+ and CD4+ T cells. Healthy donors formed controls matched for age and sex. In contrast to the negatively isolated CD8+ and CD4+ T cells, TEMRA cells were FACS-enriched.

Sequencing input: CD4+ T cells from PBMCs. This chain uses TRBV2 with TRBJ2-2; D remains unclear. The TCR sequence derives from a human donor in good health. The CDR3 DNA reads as TGTGCCAGCAGTGAAACCAGTACCGGGGAGCTGTTTTTT. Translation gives CASSETSTGELFF.